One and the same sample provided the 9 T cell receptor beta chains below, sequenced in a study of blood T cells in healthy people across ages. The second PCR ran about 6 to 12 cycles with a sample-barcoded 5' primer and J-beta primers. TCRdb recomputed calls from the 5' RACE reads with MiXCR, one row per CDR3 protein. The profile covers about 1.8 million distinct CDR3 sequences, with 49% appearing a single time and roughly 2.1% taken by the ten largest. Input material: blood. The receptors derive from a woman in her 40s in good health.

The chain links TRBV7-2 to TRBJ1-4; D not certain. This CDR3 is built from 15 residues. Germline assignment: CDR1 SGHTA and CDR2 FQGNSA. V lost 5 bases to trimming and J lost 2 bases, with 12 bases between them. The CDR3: CASSPFRLTNEKLFF. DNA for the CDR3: TGTGCCAGCAGCCCCTTCCGACTTACTAATGAAAAACTGTTTTTT. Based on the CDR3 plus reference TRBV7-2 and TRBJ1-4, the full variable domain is GAGVSQSPSNKVTEKGKDVELRCDPISGHTALYWYRQSLGQGLEFLIYFQGNSAPDKSGLPSDRFSAERTGGSVSTLTIQRTQQEDSAVYLCASSPFRLTNEKLFFGSGTQLSVL.

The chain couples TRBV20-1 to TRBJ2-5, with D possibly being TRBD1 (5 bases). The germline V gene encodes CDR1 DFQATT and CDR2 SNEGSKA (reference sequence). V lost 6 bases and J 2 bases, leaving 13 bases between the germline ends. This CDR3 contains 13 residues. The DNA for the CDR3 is TGCAGTGCACCGCGACAGTTACAAGAGACCCAGTACTTC. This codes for CSAPRQLQETQYF.

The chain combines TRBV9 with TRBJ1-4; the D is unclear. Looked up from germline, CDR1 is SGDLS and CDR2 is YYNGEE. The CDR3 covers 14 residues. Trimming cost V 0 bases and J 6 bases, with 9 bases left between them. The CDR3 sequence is CASSVGDIYEKLFF. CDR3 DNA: TGTGCCAGCAGCGTAGGCGACATCTATGAAAAACTGTTTTTT. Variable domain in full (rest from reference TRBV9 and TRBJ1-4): DSGVTQTPKHLITATGQRVTLRCSPRSGDLSVYWYQQSLDQGLQFLIQYYNGEERAKGNILERFSAQQFPDLHSELNLSSLELGDSALYFCASSVGDIYEKLFFGSGTQLSVL.

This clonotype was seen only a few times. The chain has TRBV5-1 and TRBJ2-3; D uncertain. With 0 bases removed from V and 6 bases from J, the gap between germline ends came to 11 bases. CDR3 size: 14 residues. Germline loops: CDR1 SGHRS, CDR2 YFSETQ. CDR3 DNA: TGCGCCAGCAGCTTGGACCGAACGTTGGATACGCAGTATTTT. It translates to CASSLDRTLDTQYF.

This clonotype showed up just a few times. The CDR3 spells CAISELIAGTQETQYF. As DNA, the CDR3 is TGTGCCATCAGTGAGTTGATAGCGGGGACCCAAGAGACCCAGTACTTC. The J gene is TRBJ2-5, the V gene TRBV10-3; the match to TRBD2 covers 8 bases. The V segment lost 1 base and the J segment 1 base; nucleotides outside the gene matches: 5. The germline V gene has CDR1 ENHRY and CDR2 SYGVKD. The CDR3 is made up of 16 amino acids.

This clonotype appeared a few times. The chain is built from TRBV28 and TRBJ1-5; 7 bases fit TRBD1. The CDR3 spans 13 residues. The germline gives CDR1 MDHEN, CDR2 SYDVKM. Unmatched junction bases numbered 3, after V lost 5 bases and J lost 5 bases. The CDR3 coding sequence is TGTGCCAGCAGTACGACAGGGTATCAGCCCCAGCATTTT. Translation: CASSTTGYQPQHF.

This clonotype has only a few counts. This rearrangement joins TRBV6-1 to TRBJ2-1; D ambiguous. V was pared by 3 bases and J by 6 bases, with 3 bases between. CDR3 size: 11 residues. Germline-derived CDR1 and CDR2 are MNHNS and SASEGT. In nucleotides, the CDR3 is TGTGCCAGCAGTGATGTCAATGAGCAGTTCTTC. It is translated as CASSDVNEQFF.

The CDR3 DNA reads as TGCAGTGCCTTTGACAAGAACACCTATGGCTACACCTTC. Translated: CSAFDKNTYGYTF. The chain carries TRBV20-1 and TRBJ1-2; D remains unclear. The V gene's germline CDR1 is DFQATT and CDR2 SNEGSKA (reference sequence). Between the trimmed V and J ends, which lost 6 bases and 4 bases, there was a span of 15 bases. The CDR3 is 13 residues long.

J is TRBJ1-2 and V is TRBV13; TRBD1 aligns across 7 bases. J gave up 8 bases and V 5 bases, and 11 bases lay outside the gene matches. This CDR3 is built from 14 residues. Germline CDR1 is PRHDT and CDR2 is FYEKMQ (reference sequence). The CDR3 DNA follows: TGTGCCAGCAGCACCCTACAGGGGTCGTGGGGCTACACCTTC. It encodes CASSTLQGSWGYTF.